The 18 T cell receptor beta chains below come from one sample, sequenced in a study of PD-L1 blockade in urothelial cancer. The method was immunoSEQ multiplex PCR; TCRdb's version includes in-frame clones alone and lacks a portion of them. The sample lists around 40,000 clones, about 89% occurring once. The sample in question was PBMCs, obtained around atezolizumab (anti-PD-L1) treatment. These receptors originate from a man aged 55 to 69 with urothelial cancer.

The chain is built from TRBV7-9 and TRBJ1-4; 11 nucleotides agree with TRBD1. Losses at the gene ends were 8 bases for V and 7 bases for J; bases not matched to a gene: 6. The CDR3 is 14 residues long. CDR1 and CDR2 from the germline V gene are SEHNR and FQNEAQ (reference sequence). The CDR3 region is CASGRTGGIEKLFF. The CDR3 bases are TGTGCCAGCGGAAGGACAGGGGGCATTGAAAAACTGTTTTTT.

In DNA, the CDR3 is TGTGCCAGCTCACCAGACAGGTTTCCCCTGGGCGAGCAGTACTTC. This codes for CASSPDRFPLGEQYF. The chain combines TRBV18 with TRBJ2-7, with D maybe TRBD1 (6 bases). Trimming cost V 2 bases and J 6 bases, with 17 bases left between them. This CDR3 region has 15 residues. Germline V gives CDR1 KGHSH, CDR2 LQKENI.

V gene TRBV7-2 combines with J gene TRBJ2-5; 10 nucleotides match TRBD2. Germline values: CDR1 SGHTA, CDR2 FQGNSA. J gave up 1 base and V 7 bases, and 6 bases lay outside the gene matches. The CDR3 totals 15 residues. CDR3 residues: CASTGSGGAQETQYF. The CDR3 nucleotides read TGTGCCAGCACCGGGAGCGGGGGGGCCCAAGAGACCCAGTACTTC.

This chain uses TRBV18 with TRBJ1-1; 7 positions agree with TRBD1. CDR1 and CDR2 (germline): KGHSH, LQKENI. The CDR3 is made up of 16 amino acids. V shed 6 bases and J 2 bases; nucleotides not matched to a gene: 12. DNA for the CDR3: TGTGCCAGCTCCCCGGCCCCGGGACAGCTAAACACTGAAGCTTTCTTT. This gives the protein CASSPAPGQLNTEAFF.

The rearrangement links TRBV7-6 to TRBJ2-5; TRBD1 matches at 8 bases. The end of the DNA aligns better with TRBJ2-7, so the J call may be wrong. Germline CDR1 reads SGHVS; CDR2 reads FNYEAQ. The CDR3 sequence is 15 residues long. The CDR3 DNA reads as TGTGCCAGCAGCTTAGGGACAGGGTGGACCCACGAGCAGTACTTC. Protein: CASSLGTGWTHEQYF.

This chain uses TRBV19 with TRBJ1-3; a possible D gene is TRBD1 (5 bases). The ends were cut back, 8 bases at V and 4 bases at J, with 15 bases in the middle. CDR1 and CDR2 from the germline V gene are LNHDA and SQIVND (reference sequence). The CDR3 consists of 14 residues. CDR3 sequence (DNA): TGTGCCAGTGGCATAGGGGAGAAAGGAAACACCATATATTTT. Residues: CASGIGEKGNTIYF.

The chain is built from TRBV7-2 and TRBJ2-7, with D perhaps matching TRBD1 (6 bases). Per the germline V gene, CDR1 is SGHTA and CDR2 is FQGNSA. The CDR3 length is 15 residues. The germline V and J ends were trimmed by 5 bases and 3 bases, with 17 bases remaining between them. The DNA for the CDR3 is TGTGCCAGCAGCCAAGGGGGAGCAGGGAGCTACGAGCAGTACTTC. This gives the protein CASSQGGAGSYEQYF.

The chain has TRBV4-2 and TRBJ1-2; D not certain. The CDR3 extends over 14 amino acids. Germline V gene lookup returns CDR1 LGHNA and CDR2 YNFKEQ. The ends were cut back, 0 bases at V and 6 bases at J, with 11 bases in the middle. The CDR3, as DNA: TGTGCCAGCAGCCAAGACGGGTTAGCACATGGCTACACCTTC. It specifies CASSQDGLAHGYTF.

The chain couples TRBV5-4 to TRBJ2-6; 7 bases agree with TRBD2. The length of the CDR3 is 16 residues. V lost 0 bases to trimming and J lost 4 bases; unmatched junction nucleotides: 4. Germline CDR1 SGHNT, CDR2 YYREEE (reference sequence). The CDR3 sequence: CASSLGGGLGANVLTF. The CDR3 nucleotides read TGTGCCAGCAGCTTGGGGGGAGGGCTGGGGGCCAACGTCCTGACTTTC. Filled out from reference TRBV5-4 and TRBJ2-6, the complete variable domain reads ETGVTQSPTHLIKTRGQQVTLRCSSQSGHNTVSWYQQALGQGPQFIFQYYREEENGRGNFPPRFSGLQFPNYSSELNVNALELDDSALYLCASSLGGGLGANVLTFGAGSRLTVL.

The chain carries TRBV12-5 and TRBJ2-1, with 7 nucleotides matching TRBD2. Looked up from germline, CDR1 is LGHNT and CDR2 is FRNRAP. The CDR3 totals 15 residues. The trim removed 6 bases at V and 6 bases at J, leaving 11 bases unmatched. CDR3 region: CASGFSGVRGNEQFF. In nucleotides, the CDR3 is TGTGCTAGTGGCTTCAGCGGGGTACGGGGCAATGAGCAGTTCTTC.

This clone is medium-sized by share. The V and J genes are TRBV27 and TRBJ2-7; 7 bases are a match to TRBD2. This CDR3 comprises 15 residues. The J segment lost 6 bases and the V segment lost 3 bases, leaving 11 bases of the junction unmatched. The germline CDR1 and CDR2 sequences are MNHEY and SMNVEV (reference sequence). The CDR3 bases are TGTGCCAGCAGTTTCCAGACTAGCCGGGTAAGCGAGCAGTACTTC. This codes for CASSFQTSRVSEQYF.

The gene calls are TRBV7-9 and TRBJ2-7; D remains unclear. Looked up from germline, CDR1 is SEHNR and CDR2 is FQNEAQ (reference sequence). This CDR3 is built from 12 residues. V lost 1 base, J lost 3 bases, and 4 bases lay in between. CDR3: CASSLVIYEQYF. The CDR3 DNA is TGTGCCAGCAGCTTAGTAATCTACGAGCAGTACTTC.

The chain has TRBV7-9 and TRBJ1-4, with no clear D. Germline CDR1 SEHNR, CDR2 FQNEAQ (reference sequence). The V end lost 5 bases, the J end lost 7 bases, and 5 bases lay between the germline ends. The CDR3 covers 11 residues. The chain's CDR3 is CASSDSEKLFF. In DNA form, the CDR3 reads TGTGCCAGCAGCGACTCTGAAAAACTGTTTTTT.

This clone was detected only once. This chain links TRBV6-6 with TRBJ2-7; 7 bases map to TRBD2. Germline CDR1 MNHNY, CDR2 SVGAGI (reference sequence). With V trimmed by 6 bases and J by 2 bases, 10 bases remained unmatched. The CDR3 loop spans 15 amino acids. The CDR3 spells CASSSGEGSTYEQYF. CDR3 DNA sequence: TGTGCCAGCAGCTCGGGGGAGGGATCAACCTACGAGCAGTACTTC.

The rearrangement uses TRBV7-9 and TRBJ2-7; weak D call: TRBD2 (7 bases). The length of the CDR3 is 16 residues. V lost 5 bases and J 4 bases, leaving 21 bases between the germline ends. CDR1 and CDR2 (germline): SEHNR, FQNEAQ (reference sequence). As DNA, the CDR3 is TGTGCCAGCAGCCCCAGACTAGCACCGAGGGGGTACGAGCAGTACTTC. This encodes CASSPRLAPRGYEQYF.

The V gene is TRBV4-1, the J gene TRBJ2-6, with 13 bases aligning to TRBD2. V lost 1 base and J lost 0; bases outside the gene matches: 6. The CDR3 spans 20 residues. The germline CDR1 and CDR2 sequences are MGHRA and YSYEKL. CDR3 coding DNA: TGCGCCAGCAGCCAAGTTGGACTAGCGGGAGCAGGCTCTGGGGCCAACGTCCTGACTTTC. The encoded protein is CASSQVGLAGAGSGANVLTF.

The CDR3: CASSPRGTGNMMKLFF. In DNA, the CDR3 is TGTGCCAGCAGTCCCCGAGGGACAGGGAATATGATGAAACTGTTTTTT. The V and J genes are TRBV27 and TRBJ1-4; 9 bases map to TRBD1. CDR1 and CDR2 from the germline V gene are MNHEY and SMNVEV (reference sequence). V dropped 5 bases and J dropped 11; count of bases not matched to a gene: 15. This CDR3 spans 16 amino acids.

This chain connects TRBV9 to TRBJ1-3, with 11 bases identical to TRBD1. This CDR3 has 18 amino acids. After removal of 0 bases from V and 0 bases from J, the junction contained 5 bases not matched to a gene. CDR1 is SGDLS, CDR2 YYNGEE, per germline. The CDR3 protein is CASSVAGTGGLSGNTIYF. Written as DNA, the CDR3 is TGTGCCAGCAGCGTAGCGGGGACAGGGGGTCTCTCTGGAAACACCATATATTTT.